This section outlines one TCR beta chain sequence together with its context. Its antigen is currently unknown. Other DNA sequences in this specimen translate into the identical CDR3. This sample was included in a study of metastatic and nonmetastatic thyroid tumors. Study-wide context: Across blood and tumor or nodule tissue, repertoires from malignant and benign thyroid patients were compared with one another.

The CDR3 contains 15 residues. The germline CDR1 and CDR2 sequences are DFQATT and SNEGSKA (reference sequence). With V trimmed by 1 base and J by 1 base, 4 bases remained unmatched. Study-wide results and caveats: Relative to benign nodules, malignant thyroid tumors were reportedly characterized by significantly elevated TCR beta diversity in blood and tumor.

Original data processing: Building a distant-metastasis classifier for papillary thyroid cancer drew on CDR3 differences across clinicopathological groups. Using MiXCR, TCRdb reanalyzed the PCR reads. TCRdb's processing, not the authors', yielded these V and J calls. The table has roughly 6,900 clones, 25% to 35% seen once; the top ten hold 25% to 35%. Patients had received no treatment of any kind before thyroid surgery. The chain has TRBV20-1 and TRBJ2-5; 9 nucleotides agree with TRBD2. The sample comprised tumor tissue. The sequence was obtained from a female donor with papillary thyroid cancer or a benign thyroid nodule (not recorded which). Some clones in this sample may be carry-over from other donors' samples. CDR3 amino acids: CSARGTSVGQETQYF. DNA for the CDR3: TGCAGTGCTAGAGGGACTAGCGTAGGCCAAGAGACCCAGTACTTC.